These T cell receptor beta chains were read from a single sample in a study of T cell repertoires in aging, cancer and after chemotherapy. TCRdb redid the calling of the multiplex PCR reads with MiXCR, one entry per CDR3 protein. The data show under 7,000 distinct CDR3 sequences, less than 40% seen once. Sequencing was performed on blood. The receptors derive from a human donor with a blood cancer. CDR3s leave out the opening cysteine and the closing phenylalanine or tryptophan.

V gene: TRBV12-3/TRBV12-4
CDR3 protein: ASGVGRGYT

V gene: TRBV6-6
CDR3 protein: ASSYYRDPKEQF

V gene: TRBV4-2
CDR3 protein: ASSTDRATGNTIY

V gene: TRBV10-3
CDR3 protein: AISDPSGAPYEQY

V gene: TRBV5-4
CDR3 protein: ASSLWQANTGELF

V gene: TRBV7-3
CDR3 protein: ASSSLWGGATDTQY

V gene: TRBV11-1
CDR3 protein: ASSPTGPETQY

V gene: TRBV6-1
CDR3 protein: ASSEWTGELF

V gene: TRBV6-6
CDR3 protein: ASSYSTNRGFGNTIY

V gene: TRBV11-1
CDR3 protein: ASSPSGLAVRLLFNEQF

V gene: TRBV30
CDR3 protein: AWSFGGANEKLF

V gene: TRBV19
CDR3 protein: ASRSGLSNSPLH

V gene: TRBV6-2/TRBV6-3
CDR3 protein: AAIQGGVETQY

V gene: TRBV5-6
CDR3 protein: ASSLGLAGVSYEQY

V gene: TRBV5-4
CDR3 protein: ASSLGGGNTIY

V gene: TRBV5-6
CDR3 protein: ASSPQSTSNTEAF

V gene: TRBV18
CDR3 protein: ASSPPGRTTNYGYT

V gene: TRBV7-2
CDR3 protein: ASSPTGTNTGELF

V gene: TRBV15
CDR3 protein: ATSRESRGQY

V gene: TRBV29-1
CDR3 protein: SVSLAAYEQY

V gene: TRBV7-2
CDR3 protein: ASSLSKNTDTQY

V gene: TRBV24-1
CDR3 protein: ATSDSGTSGGALAETQY

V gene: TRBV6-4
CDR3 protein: ASSEAQYYAF

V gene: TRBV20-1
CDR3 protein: SARDLGGAVMRSGYEQY

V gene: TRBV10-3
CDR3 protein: AISSGLAGGLGEQF

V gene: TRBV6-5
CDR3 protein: ASSADRGRSGELF

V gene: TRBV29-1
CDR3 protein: SVDATGLTEAF

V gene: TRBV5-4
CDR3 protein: ASSTPGQGAQY

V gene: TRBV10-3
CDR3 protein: AISEPRGERDSYNEQF

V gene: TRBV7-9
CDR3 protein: ASSPKIGQGPPYEQY

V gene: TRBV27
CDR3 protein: ASSLFGTGVTGELF

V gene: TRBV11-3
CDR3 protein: ASSYGQGAYT

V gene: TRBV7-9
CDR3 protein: GSSLSRTGRNTGELF

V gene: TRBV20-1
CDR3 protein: SASRGRQETQY

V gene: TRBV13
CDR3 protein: ASSLGREDYEQY

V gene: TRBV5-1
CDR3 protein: ASSSLTGRYNTEAF

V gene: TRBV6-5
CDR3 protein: ASSYRYGGYT

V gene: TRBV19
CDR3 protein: ASNRRTGPTHTEAF

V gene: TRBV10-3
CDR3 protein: ASRNLIAGPYEQY

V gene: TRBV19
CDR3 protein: ASSPREQY

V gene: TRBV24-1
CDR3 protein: ATSDSQGAKRGGELF

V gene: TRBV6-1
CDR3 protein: ASSLYRRGNTGELF